The clone carrying this TCR beta chain was picked up many times. Its matching antigen is unknown. The data were taken from a study of T cells in Graves' hyperthyroidism and ophthalmopathy. The investigators amplified TCR beta CDR3 regions from RNA transcripts. When the TCR CDR3 underwent first-round RT-PCR, the HTBI primer set was used. TCRdb reanalysed the multiplex PCR reads using MiXCR and keeps one entry per CDR3 protein. The sample consists of approximately 690,000 distinct CDR3 sequences, around 20% of them appearing once. Findings and limits, study-wide: Expanded thyroid clonotypes (above 0.001) were mostly also found in blood.

This CDR3 spans 15 amino acids. Germline-derived CDR1 and CDR2 are SNHLY and FYNNEI. V was clipped by 1 base and J by 6 bases; unmatched bases: 5. J is TRBJ2-7 and V is TRBV2, with 11 bases identical to TRBD2. Sequencing input: blood. This TCR was sampled from a man aged 30 to 39 with Graves' ophthalmopathy. The CDR3 region is CASSEELAGVLEQYF. The CDR3 bases are TGTGCCAGCAGTGAAGAACTAGCGGGAGTCCTCGAGCAGTACTTC. Based on the CDR3 plus reference TRBV2 and TRBJ2-7, the full variable domain is EPEVTQTPSHQVTQMGQEVILRCVPISNHLYFYWYRQILGQKVEFLVSFYNNEISEKSEIFDDQFSVERPDGSNFTLKIRSTKLEDSAMYFCASSEELAGVLEQYFGPGTRLTVT.